This TCR beta chain was recovered during a study of OX40 agonist ivuxolimab in advanced cancers. Turning to the study itself: Participants averaged approximately 65 years of age (range about 23 to 80) and were 82.7% male. The study reported partial responses in three patients: one hepatocellular carcinoma, two cutaneous melanoma. Study observations and caveats: Averaged across samples, CD8+ T cells carried more expanded clones than CD4+ did. Clonal expansion by week 6 occurred in CD4+ and CD8+ blood T cells (at 0.1 to 3.0 mg/kg).

Clones were read by immunoSEQ multiplex PCR, and TCRdb kept only the in-frame ones, dropping some. In the table there are some 75,000 clones, about 85% of which are singletons. Comments on this clone: What it binds is not known.

The sample consisted of CD4+ or CD8+ T cells sorted from blood, taken in a trial of the OX40 agonist ivuxolimab. This receptor was obtained from an adult with an advanced solid tumor such as melanoma, head and neck, liver or kidney cancer.

The chain's CDR3 is CASSLTGTGSSGNTIYF. CDR3 sequence (DNA): TGTGCCAGCAGCTTGACCGGGACAGGTTCCTCTGGAAACACCATATATTTT. This rearrangement joins TRBV5-8 to TRBJ1-3, with 8 bases matching TRBD1. The CDR3 runs 17 residues. V trimming: 1 base; J trimming: 0 bases; junction bases outside the gene matches: 6. Germline-derived CDR1 and CDR2 are SGHTS and YDEGEE.